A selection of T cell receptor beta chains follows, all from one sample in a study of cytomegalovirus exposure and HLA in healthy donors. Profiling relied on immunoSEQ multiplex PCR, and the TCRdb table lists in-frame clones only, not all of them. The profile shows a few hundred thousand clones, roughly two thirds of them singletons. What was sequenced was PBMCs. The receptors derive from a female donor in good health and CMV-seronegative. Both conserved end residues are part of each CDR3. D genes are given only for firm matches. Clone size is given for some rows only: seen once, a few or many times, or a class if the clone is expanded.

cdr3_aa: CATSVTAALYEQYF; cdr3_nt: TGTGCCACAAGCGTAACTGCGGCCCTCTACGAGCAGTACTTC; j_call: TRBJ2-7; clone_size: NA; d_call: NA; v_call: TRBV6-5
cdr3_aa: CASSPDRVSRHGYTF; cdr3_nt: TGTGCCAGCAGCCCGGACAGGGTCTCGAGGCACGGCTACACCTTC; j_call: TRBJ1-2; clone_size: few; d_call: TRBD1; v_call: TRBV6-1
cdr3_aa: CASSFPMGLQETQYF; cdr3_nt: TGTGCCAGCAGTTTCCCCATGGGCCTCCAAGAGACCCAGTACTTC; j_call: TRBJ2-5; clone_size: NA; d_call: NA; v_call: TRBV28
cdr3_aa: CASSVEEGGVGYTF; cdr3_nt: TGTGCCAGCAGCGTAGAGGAAGGGGGCGTGGGCTACACCTTC; j_call: TRBJ1-2; clone_size: NA; d_call: TRBD1; v_call: TRBV9
cdr3_aa: CASSHSYNEQFF; cdr3_nt: TGTGCCAGCAGCCATAGCTACAATGAGCAGTTCTTC; j_call: TRBJ2-1; clone_size: NA; d_call: NA; v_call: TRBV27
cdr3_aa: CASSVASSGSPWDTQYF; cdr3_nt: TGTGCCAGCAGCGTAGCTTCTAGCGGGAGCCCTTGGGATACGCAGTATTTT; j_call: TRBJ2-3; clone_size: NA; d_call: TRBD2; v_call: TRBV9
cdr3_aa: CASSRVGGRDNEQFF; cdr3_nt: TGCGCCAGCAGCCGGGTGGGCGGGAGGGACAATGAGCAGTTCTTC; j_call: TRBJ2-1; clone_size: once; d_call: TRBD2; v_call: TRBV5-1
cdr3_aa: CASSLGGLQTYEQYF; cdr3_nt: TGCGCCAGCAGCCTTGGCGGTCTACAAACCTACGAGCAGTACTTC; j_call: TRBJ2-7; clone_size: few; d_call: NA; v_call: TRBV4-1
cdr3_aa: CASNGRGRETQYF; cdr3_nt: TGTGCCAGCAATGGCAGGGGGCGAGAGACCCAGTACTTC; j_call: TRBJ2-5; clone_size: NA; d_call: TRBD1; v_call: TRBV6-5
cdr3_aa: CASSLRGLAGGELFF; cdr3_nt: TGTGCCAGCAGTCTCCGGGGACTAGCGGGGGGGGAGCTGTTTTTT; j_call: TRBJ2-2; clone_size: few; d_call: TRBD2; v_call: TRBV7-2
cdr3_aa: CASSLGNRGYTEAFF; cdr3_nt: TGTGCCAGCAGTTTAGGGAACAGGGGCTACACTGAAGCTTTCTTT; j_call: TRBJ1-1; clone_size: NA; d_call: TRBD1; v_call: TRBV27
cdr3_aa: CASSFGQGRSNYGYTF; cdr3_nt: TGCGCCAGCAGCTTTGGACAGGGCCGATCAAACTATGGCTACACCTTC; j_call: TRBJ1-2; clone_size: NA; d_call: TRBD1; v_call: TRBV5-1
cdr3_aa: CSVVLIPENEQFF; cdr3_nt: TGCAGCGTTGTATTGATCCCAGAAAATGAGCAGTTCTTC; j_call: TRBJ2-1; clone_size: few; d_call: NA; v_call: TRBV29-1
cdr3_aa: CASSLFSGSGANVLTF; cdr3_nt: TGTGCCAGCAGCTTATTTTCCGGCTCTGGGGCCAACGTCCTGACTTTC; j_call: TRBJ2-6; clone_size: NA; d_call: NA; v_call: TRBV7-2
cdr3_aa: CASREREETQYF; cdr3_nt: TGTGCCAGCCGAGAGCGGGAAGAGACCCAGTACTTC; j_call: TRBJ2-5; clone_size: NA; d_call: NA; v_call: TRBV6-5
cdr3_aa: CASSFLSRGTQYF; cdr3_nt: TGTGCCAGCAGCTTCCTCTCTAGGGGGACCCAGTACTTC; j_call: TRBJ2-5; clone_size: NA; d_call: NA; v_call: TRBV11-2
cdr3_aa: CASSELKGLGGNEQFF; cdr3_nt: TGTGCCAGCAGTGAACTGAAGGGGCTAGGTGGCAATGAGCAGTTCTTC; j_call: TRBJ2-1; clone_size: NA; d_call: NA; v_call: TRBV6-1
cdr3_aa: CASSFSSYEQYF; cdr3_nt: TGTGCCAGCAGCTTCAGCTCCTACGAGCAGTACTTC; j_call: TRBJ2-7; clone_size: few; d_call: NA; v_call: TRBV7-2
cdr3_aa: CAWSAGLAGSGEQYF; cdr3_nt: TGTGCCTGGAGTGCGGGACTAGCGGGTTCTGGTGAGCAGTACTTC; j_call: TRBJ2-7; clone_size: NA; d_call: TRBD2; v_call: TRBV30
cdr3_aa: CASSLTSGNTGELFF; cdr3_nt: TGTGCCAGCTCGCTGACTAGCGGGAACACCGGGGAGCTGTTTTTT; j_call: TRBJ2-2; clone_size: NA; d_call: TRBD2; v_call: TRBV18
cdr3_aa: CASSYGQANTGELFF; cdr3_nt: TGTGCCAGCAGCTACGGACAGGCGAACACCGGGGAGCTGTTTTTT; j_call: TRBJ2-2; clone_size: few; d_call: TRBD1; v_call: TRBV2
cdr3_aa: CASSPGTGASVNTEAFF; cdr3_nt: TGTGCCAGCAGCCCAGGGACAGGAGCTTCAGTGAACACTGAAGCTTTCTTT; j_call: TRBJ1-1; clone_size: NA; d_call: TRBD1; v_call: TRBV5-5
cdr3_aa: CASSLLGESQETQYF; cdr3_nt: TGTGCCAGCAGTTTATTAGGAGAGAGCCAAGAGACCCAGTACTTC; j_call: TRBJ2-5; clone_size: NA; d_call: NA; v_call: TRBV27
cdr3_aa: CASLWGPGYTF; cdr3_nt: TGTGCCAGCCTCTGGGGGCCGGGCTACACCTTC; j_call: TRBJ1-2; clone_size: NA; d_call: NA; v_call: TRBV6-1
cdr3_aa: CASSLDRGETQYF; cdr3_nt: TGTGCCAGCAGCTTGGACAGGGGGGAGACCCAGTACTTC; j_call: TRBJ2-5; clone_size: NA; d_call: TRBD1; v_call: TRBV5-4
cdr3_aa: CASSIQGDSYEQYF; cdr3_nt: TGTGCCAGTAGTATACAGGGGGACTCCTACGAGCAGTACTTC; j_call: TRBJ2-7; clone_size: NA; d_call: TRBD1; v_call: TRBV19
cdr3_aa: CASRSAQTTPNTGELFF; cdr3_nt: TGTGCCAGCAGATCCGCTCAGACAACTCCGAACACCGGGGAGCTGTTTTTT; j_call: TRBJ2-2; clone_size: NA; d_call: NA; v_call: TRBV14
cdr3_aa: CATSRTDSINYEQYF; cdr3_nt: TGTGCCACCAGCAGAACCGACAGCATCAACTACGAGCAGTACTTC; j_call: TRBJ2-7; clone_size: NA; d_call: NA; v_call: TRBV15
cdr3_aa: CASSPGGVGTDTQYF; cdr3_nt: TGTGCCAGCAGTCCCGGGGGAGTAGGGACAGATACGCAGTATTTT; j_call: TRBJ2-3; clone_size: NA; d_call: NA; v_call: TRBV6-1
cdr3_aa: CASSAGTGGYEQYF; cdr3_nt: TGTGCCAGCAGCGCCGGGACAGGGGGATACGAGCAGTACTTC; j_call: TRBJ2-7; clone_size: NA; d_call: TRBD1; v_call: TRBV9
cdr3_aa: CASSLVAGMYDTQYF; cdr3_nt: TGCGCCAGCAGCTTGGTGGCGGGAATGTATGATACGCAGTATTTT; j_call: TRBJ2-3; clone_size: NA; d_call: NA; v_call: TRBV5-1
cdr3_aa: CASSLVEYEQFF; cdr3_nt: TGTGCCAGCAGCTTAGTGGAGTATGAGCAGTTCTTC; j_call: TRBJ2-1; clone_size: once; d_call: NA; v_call: TRBV7-9
cdr3_aa: CASQGQIVTEAFF; cdr3_nt: TGTGCCAGCCAGGGACAGATTGTCACTGAAGCTTTCTTT; j_call: TRBJ1-1; clone_size: few; d_call: TRBD1; v_call: TRBV2
cdr3_aa: CASSLREGRLNQPQHF; cdr3_nt: TGTGCCAGCAGCTTAAGGGAGGGCAGGCTCAATCAGCCCCAGCATTTT; j_call: TRBJ1-5; clone_size: NA; d_call: NA; v_call: TRBV7-2
cdr3_aa: CASRRGQGVTDTQYF; cdr3_nt: TGTGCCAGCAGACGAGGACAGGGCGTGACAGATACGCAGTATTTT; j_call: TRBJ2-3; clone_size: NA; d_call: TRBD1; v_call: TRBV7-2
cdr3_aa: CAWSALGEGNQPQHF; cdr3_nt: TGTGCCTGGAGTGCTTTGGGGGAGGGCAATCAGCCCCAGCATTTT; j_call: TRBJ1-5; clone_size: NA; d_call: NA; v_call: TRBV30
cdr3_aa: CASSLGGGSYNEQFF; cdr3_nt: TGTGCCAGCAGTTTAGGCGGGGGCTCCTACAATGAGCAGTTCTTC; j_call: TRBJ2-1; clone_size: NA; d_call: TRBD2; v_call: TRBV11-2
cdr3_aa: CASSISGFSYNEQFF; cdr3_nt: TGTGCCAGTAGTATTAGCGGATTCTCCTACAATGAGCAGTTCTTC; j_call: TRBJ2-1; clone_size: NA; d_call: NA; v_call: TRBV19
cdr3_aa: CASSSTGRETQYF; cdr3_nt: TGTGCCAGCAGCTCCACAGGTCGCGAGACCCAGTACTTC; j_call: TRBJ2-5; clone_size: NA; d_call: NA; v_call: TRBV5-6
cdr3_aa: CASSPGLAGVLTDTQYF; cdr3_nt: TGTGCCAGTAGCCCGGGACTAGCGGGAGTCTTGACAGATACGCAGTATTTT; j_call: TRBJ2-3; clone_size: NA; d_call: TRBD2; v_call: TRBV19
cdr3_aa: CASRGAPSGRNEQFF; cdr3_nt: TGTGCCAGCAGAGGGGCGCCTAGCGGGAGAAATGAGCAGTTCTTC; j_call: TRBJ2-1; clone_size: NA; d_call: TRBD2; v_call: TRBV6-5
cdr3_aa: CATSRDRPSNQPQHF; cdr3_nt: TGTGCCACCAGCAGAGACAGGCCAAGCAATCAGCCCCAGCATTTT; j_call: TRBJ1-5; clone_size: NA; d_call: NA; v_call: TRBV15
cdr3_aa: CASSPRTSGTMNYEQYF; cdr3_nt: TGTGCCAGCAGCCCGAGGACTAGCGGGACCATGAACTACGAGCAGTACTTC; j_call: TRBJ2-7; clone_size: NA; d_call: TRBD2; v_call: TRBV9
cdr3_aa: CASSVSGTIVYNEQFF; cdr3_nt: TGTGCCAGCAGCGTAAGTGGGACAATAGTTTACAATGAGCAGTTCTTC; j_call: TRBJ2-1; clone_size: NA; d_call: NA; v_call: TRBV9
cdr3_aa: CASGKTDREGSQPQHF; cdr3_nt: TGTGCTAGTGGAAAGACGGACAGGGAAGGATCGCAGCCCCAGCATTTT; j_call: TRBJ1-5; clone_size: NA; d_call: TRBD1; v_call: TRBV12-5
cdr3_aa: CASSPRSTGELFF; cdr3_nt: TGTGCCAGCTCACCAAGGAGTACCGGGGAGCTGTTTTTT; j_call: TRBJ2-2; clone_size: NA; d_call: NA; v_call: TRBV18
cdr3_aa: CASSYTAGIHQPQHF; cdr3_nt: TGTGCCAGCAGTTACACAGCGGGGATCCATCAGCCCCAGCATTTT; j_call: TRBJ1-5; clone_size: NA; d_call: NA; v_call: TRBV6-5
cdr3_aa: CASSLGPQGYGYTF; cdr3_nt: TGTGCCAGCAGCCTAGGCCCCCAGGGCTATGGCTACACCTTC; j_call: TRBJ1-2; clone_size: few; d_call: NA; v_call: TRBV28
cdr3_aa: CASSLQVLAVYYEQYF; cdr3_nt: TGTGCCAGCAGCTTACAAGTCCTAGCGGTCTACTACGAGCAGTACTTC; j_call: TRBJ2-7; clone_size: NA; d_call: TRBD2; v_call: TRBV7-2
cdr3_aa: CASSLRLTTGELFF; cdr3_nt: TGTGCCAGCAGCTTACGTTTAACTACCGGGGAGCTGTTTTTT; j_call: TRBJ2-2; clone_size: NA; d_call: NA; v_call: TRBV7-2